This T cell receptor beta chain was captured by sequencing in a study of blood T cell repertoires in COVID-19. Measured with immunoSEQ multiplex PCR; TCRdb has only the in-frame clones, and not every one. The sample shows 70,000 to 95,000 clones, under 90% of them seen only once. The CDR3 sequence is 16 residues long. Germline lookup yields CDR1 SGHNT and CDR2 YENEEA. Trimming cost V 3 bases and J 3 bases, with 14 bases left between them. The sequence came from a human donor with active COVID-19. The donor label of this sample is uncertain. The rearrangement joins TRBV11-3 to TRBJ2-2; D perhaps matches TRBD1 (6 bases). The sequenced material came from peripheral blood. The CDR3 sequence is CASSLSQGSYTGELFF. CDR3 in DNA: TGTGCCAGCAGCTTGAGCCAGGGGTCCTACACCGGGGAGCTGTTTTTT. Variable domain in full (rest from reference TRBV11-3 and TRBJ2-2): EAGVVQSPRYKIIEKKQPVAFWCNPISGHNTLYWYLQNLGQGPELLIRYENEEAVDDSQLPKDRFSAERLKGVDSTLKIQPAELGDSAVYLCASSLSQGSYTGELFFGEGSRLTVL.